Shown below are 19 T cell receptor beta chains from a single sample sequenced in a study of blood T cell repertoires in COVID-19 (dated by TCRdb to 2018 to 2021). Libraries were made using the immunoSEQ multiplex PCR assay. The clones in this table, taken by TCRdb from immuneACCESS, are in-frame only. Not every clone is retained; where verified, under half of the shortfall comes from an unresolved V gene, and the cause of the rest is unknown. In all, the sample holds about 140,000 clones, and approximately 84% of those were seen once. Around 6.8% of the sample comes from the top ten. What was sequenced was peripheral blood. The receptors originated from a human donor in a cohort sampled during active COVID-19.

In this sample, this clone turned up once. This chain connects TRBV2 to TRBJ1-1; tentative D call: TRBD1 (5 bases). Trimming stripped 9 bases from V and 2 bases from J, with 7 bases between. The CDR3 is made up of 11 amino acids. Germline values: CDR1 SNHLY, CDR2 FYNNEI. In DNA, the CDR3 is TGTGCCAGGACAGTTAACACTGAAGCTTTCTTT. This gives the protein CARTVNTEAFF.

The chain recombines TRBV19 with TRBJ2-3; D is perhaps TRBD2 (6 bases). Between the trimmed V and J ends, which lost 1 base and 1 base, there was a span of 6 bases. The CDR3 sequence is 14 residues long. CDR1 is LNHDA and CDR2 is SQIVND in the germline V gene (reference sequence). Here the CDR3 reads CASSIGGGTDTQYF. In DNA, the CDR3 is TGTGCCAGTAGTATAGGGGGGGGCACAGATACGCAGTATTTT.

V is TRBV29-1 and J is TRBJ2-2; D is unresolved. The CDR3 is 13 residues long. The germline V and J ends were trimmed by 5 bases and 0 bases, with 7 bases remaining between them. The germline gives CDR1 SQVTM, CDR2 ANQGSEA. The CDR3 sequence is CSVQQTNTGELFF. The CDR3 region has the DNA TGCAGCGTTCAACAGACGAACACCGGGGAGCTGTTTTTT.

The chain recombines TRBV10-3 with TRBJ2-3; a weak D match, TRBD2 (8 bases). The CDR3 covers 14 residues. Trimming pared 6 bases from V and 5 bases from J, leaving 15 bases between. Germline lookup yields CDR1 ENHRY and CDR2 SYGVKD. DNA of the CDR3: TGTGCCATCAGGGGGGACAGCGGGGGAGATACGCAGTATTTT. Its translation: CAIRGDSGGDTQYF.

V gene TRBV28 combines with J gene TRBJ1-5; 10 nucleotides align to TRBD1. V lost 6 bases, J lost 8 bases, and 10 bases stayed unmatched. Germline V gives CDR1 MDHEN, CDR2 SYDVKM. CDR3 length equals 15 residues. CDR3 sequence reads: CASSLETGGIEPQHF. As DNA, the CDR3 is TGTGCCAGCAGCCTAGAGACAGGGGGCATAGAGCCCCAGCATTTT.

CDR3 protein: CALTGDFRFTDTQYF. The CDR3 coding sequence is TGTGCCCTAACCGGGGACTTCCGATTCACAGATACGCAGTATTTT. The chain couples TRBV3-1 (or the pseudogene TRBV3-2) to TRBJ2-3; a possible D gene is TRBD2 (6 bases). V was shortened by 11 bases and J by 2 bases, with 20 bases between the two germline ends. This CDR3 is built from 15 residues. Germline V gives CDR1 LGHDT, CDR2 YNNKEL (reference sequence).

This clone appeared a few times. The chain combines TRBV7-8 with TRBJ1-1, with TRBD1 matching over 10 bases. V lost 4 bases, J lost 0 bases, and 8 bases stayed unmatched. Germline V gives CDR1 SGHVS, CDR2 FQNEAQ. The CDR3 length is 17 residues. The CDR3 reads CASSSLGTGAMNTEAFF. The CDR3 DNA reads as TGTGCCAGCAGCTCCCTGGGGACAGGGGCCATGAACACTGAAGCTTTCTTT.

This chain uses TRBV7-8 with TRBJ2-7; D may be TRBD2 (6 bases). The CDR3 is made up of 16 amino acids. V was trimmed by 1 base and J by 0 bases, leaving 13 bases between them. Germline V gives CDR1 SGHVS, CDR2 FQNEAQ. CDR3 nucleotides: TGTGCCAGCAGCTTAGTCCTCGGGGGTACCTCCTACGAGCAGTACTTC. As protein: CASSLVLGGTSYEQYF.

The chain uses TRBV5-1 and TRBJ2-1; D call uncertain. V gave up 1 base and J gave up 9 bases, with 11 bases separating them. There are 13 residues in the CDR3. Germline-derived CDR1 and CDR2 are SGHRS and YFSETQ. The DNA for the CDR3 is TGCGCCAGCAGCTTGAGAGCTGATTTTGAGCAGTTCTTC. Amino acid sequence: CASSLRADFEQFF.

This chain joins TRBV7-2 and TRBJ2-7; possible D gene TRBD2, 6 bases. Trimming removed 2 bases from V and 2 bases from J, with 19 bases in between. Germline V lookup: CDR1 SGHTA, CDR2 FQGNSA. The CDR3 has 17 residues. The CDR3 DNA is TGTGCCAGCAGCTTAAGACGCGGGACGGCCAACCCCTACGAGCAGTACTTC. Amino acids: CASSLRRGTANPYEQYF.

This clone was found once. Here the CDR3 reads CASSLVDLRETQYF. Written as DNA, the CDR3 is TGTGCCAGCAGCTTGGTCGACTTGAGGGAGACCCAGTACTTC. The chain combines TRBV5-4 with TRBJ2-5, with unresolved D. Trimming cost V 0 bases and J 5 bases, with 11 bases left between them. CDR3 length: 14 amino acids. Germline assignment: CDR1 SGHNT and CDR2 YYREEE (reference sequence).

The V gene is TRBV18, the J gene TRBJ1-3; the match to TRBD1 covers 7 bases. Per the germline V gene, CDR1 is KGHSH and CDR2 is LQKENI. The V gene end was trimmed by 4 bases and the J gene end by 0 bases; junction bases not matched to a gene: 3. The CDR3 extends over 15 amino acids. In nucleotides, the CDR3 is TGTGCCAGCTCACTTCACAGGGGCTCTGGAAACACCATATATTTT. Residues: CASSLHRGSGNTIYF.

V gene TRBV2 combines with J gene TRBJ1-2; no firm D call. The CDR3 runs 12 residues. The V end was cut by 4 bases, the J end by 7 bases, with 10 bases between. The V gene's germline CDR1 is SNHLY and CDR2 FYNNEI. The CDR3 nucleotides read TGTGCCAGCAGTGGGCAGCGAGGTGGCTACACCTTC. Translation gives CASSGQRGGYTF. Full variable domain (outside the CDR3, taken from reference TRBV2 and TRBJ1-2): EPEVTQTPSHQVTQMGQEVILRCVPISNHLYFYWYRQILGQKVEFLVSFYNNEISEKSEIFDDQFSVERPDGSNFTLKIRSTKLEDSAMYFCASSGQRGGYTFGSGTRLTVV.

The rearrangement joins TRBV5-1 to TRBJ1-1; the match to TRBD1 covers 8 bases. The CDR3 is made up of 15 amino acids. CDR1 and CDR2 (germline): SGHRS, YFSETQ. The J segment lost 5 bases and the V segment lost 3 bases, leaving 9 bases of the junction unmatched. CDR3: CASSSYQGAWTEAFF. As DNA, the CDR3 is TGCGCCAGCAGCTCGTACCAGGGGGCTTGGACTGAAGCTTTCTTT.

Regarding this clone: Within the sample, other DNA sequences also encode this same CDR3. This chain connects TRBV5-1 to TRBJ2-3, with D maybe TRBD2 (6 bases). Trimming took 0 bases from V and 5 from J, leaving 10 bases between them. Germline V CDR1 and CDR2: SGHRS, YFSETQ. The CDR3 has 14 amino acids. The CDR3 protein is CASSLVQGGDTQYF. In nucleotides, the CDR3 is TGCGCCAGCAGCTTGGTGCAGGGAGGAGATACGCAGTATTTT.

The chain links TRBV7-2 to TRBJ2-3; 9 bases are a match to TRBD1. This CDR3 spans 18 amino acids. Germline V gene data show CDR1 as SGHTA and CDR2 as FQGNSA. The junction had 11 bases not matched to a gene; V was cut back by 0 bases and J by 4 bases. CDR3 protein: CASSLAHRGLGGADTQYF. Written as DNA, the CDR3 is TGTGCCAGCAGCTTAGCTCACAGGGGGCTGGGGGGGGCAGATACGCAGTATTTT.

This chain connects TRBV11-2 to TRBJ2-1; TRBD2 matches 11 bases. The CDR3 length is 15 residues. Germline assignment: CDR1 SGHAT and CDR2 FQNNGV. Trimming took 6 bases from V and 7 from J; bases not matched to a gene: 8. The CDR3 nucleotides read TGTGCCAGCAGTCTTAGCGGGGGGGCCTTGAATGAGCAGTTCTTC. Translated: CASSLSGGALNEQFF.

The CDR3 coding sequence is TGTGCCAGCCTACGTCCCGGGACTAGTGGGGAGACCCAGTACTTC. Its protein is CASLRPGTSGETQYF. The V and J genes are TRBV6-5 and TRBJ2-5, with TRBD2 matching over 8 bases. Germline CDR1 reads MNHEY; CDR2 reads SVGAGI. The trim removed 8 bases at V and 5 bases at J, leaving 13 bases unmatched. The CDR3 runs to 15 residues.

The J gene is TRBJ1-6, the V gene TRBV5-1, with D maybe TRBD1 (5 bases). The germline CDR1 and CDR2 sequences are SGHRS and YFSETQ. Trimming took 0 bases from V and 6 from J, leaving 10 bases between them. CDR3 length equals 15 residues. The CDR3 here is CASSLDGAPNSPLHF. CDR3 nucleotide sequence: TGCGCCAGCAGCTTGGATGGGGCGCCTAATTCACCCCTCCACTTT. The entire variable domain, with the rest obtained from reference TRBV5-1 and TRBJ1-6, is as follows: KAGVTQTPRYLIKTRGQQVTLSCSPISGHRSVSWYQQTPGQGLQFLFEYFSETQRNKGNFPGRFSGRQFSNSRSEMNVSTLELGDSALYLCASSLDGAPNSPLHFGNGTRLTVT.